These T cell receptor beta chains were read from a single sample in a study of T cell responses to AZD1222 COVID-19 vaccine. Measured with immunoSEQ multiplex PCR; TCRdb has only the in-frame clones, and not every one. The profile covers some 100,000 clones, with 88% appearing a single time and roughly 1.8% taken by the ten largest. Sequences were derived from peripheral blood, sampled on day 0 of AZD1222 vaccination. These receptors originate from an adult in good health. The CDR3 runs from the conserved cysteine through the conserved F or W. The D gene is left open where the match is weak. Clone size, where shown, is once, few, many, or a class for clones that have expanded.

clone_size	v_call	j_call	d_call	cdr3_nt	cdr3_aa
NA	TRBV24-1	TRBJ1-2	NA	TGTGCCACCAGTGATCGGACGGGGAACTATGGCTACACCTTC	CATSDRTGNYGYTF
NA	TRBV18	TRBJ1-4	TRBD1	TGTGCCAGCTCACCATTCCTTGCACAGGGGGAGGCTAATGAAAAACTGTTTTTT	CASSPFLAQGEANEKLFF
NA	TRBV2	TRBJ1-4	NA	TGTGCCAGCAATCCCGGCCTTGGCGGCGAAAAACTGTTTTTT	CASNPGLGGEKLFF
NA	TRBV3-1/TRBV3-2	TRBJ1-1	NA	TGTGCCAGCAGCCAAGTTAGGGGGGCCGCTGAAGCTTTCTTT	CASSQVRGAAEAFF
few	TRBV5-4	TRBJ2-5	NA	TGTGCCAGCAGCTTGATCAGTCAAGAGACCCAGTACTTC	CASSLISQETQYF
NA	TRBV14	TRBJ1-6	TRBD1	TGTGCCAGCAGCCAAGATGGGAGGGGGACAGCAAATTCACCCCTCCACTTT	CASSQDGRGTANSPLHF
NA	TRBV5-1	TRBJ1-3	TRBD1	TGCGCCAGCAGCTTGGTTGGCAGGGGGTCTGGAAACACCATATATTTT	CASSLVGRGSGNTIYF
NA	TRBV2	TRBJ2-5	TRBD2	TGTGCCAGCAAAGATAGCGGGAGGGGCCCAGAGACCCAGTACTTC	CASKDSGRGPETQYF
NA	TRBV5-4	TRBJ1-4	NA	TGTGCCAGCAGCTTGGGGGGGACGGAAAATGAAAAACTGTTTTTT	CASSLGGTENEKLFF
NA	TRBV7-6	TRBJ1-2	TRBD1	TGTGCCAGCAGCCCGCGACAGGGGGGGTCTCAGGAAGGCTACACCTTC	CASSPRQGGSQEGYTF
NA	TRBV2	TRBJ1-5	NA	TGTGCCAGCAGTTGGACCGCTCAGCCCCAGCATTTT	CASSWTAQPQHF
NA	TRBV19	TRBJ1-6	TRBD1	TGTGCCAGGGGGGGACAGGGGAAAGGATCACCCCTCCACTTT	CARGGQGKGSPLHF
NA	TRBV29-1	TRBJ1-1	NA	TGCAGCGTCGGCAGGGTACTGGACACTGAAGCTTTCTTT	CSVGRVLDTEAFF
NA	TRBV27	TRBJ1-5	NA	TGTGCCAGCAGTGTCGGGGGGGATCAGCCCCAGCATTTT	CASSVGGDQPQHF
NA	TRBV6-4	TRBJ1-1	NA	TGTGCCAGCAGTGAGTTGGAGGGGACTGAAGCTTTCTTT	CASSELEGTEAFF